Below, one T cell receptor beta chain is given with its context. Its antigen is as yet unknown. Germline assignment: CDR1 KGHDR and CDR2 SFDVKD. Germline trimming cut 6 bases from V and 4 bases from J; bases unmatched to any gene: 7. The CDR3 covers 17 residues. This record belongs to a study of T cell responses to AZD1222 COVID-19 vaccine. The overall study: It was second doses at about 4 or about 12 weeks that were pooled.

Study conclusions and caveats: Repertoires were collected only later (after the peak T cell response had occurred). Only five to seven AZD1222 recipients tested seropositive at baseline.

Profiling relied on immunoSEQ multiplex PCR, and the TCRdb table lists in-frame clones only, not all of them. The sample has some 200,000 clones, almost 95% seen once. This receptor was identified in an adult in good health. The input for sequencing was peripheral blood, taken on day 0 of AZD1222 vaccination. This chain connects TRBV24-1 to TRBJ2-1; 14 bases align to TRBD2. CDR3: CATSRSGLAGVYNEQFF. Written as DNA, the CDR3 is TGTGCCACCAGTCGTTCGGGACTAGCGGGAGTATACAATGAGCAGTTCTTC.